The sequence of this T cell receptor beta chain was determined in a study of T cell changes during pregnancy in multiple sclerosis. The assay was immunoSEQ multiplex PCR, and TCRdb's table has in-frame clones only and misses some. The table has tens of thousands of clones, roughly 93% seen once. The specimen was peripheral blood, collected in the third trimester of pregnancy. The clonotype was recovered from a female donor in good health, enrolled as a control in a pregnancy study.

The CDR3 DNA sequence: TGTGCCAGCAGTTCACCGGGACTAGCTGGGGAAGAGCAGTTCTTC. It is translated as CASSSPGLAGEEQFF. This rearrangement joins TRBV28 to TRBJ2-1; 9 bases fit TRBD2. V lost 4 bases and J lost 10; bases outside the gene matches: 11. Germline CDR1 reads MDHEN; CDR2 reads SYDVKM. This CDR3 has 15 residues.